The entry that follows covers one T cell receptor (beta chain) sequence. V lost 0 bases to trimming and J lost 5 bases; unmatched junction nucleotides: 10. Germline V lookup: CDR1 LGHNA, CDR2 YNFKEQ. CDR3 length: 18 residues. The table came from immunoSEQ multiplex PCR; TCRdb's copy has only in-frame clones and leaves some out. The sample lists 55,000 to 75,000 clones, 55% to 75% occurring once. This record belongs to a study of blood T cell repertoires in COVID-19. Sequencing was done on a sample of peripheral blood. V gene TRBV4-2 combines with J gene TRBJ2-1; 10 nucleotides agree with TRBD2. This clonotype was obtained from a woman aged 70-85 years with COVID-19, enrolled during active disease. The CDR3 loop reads CASSQDEIAGGGNNEQFF. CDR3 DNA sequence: TGTGCCAGCAGCCAAGATGAGATAGCGGGGGGCGGGAACAATGAGCAGTTCTTC.